The next 15 T cell receptor beta chains were all read from a single sample in a study of identical twins (dated by TCRdb to the mid-2010s). Library method: 5' RACE. TCRdb names Illumina HiSeq 2000 as the instrument used. TCRdb's own reprocessing of the public reads used fastp at Q25 and MiXCR and kept productive beta chains. Rows with one shared CDR3 protein collapse into an entry with the most common genes and DNA. Recorded for this sample are 450,000 to 600,000 distinct CDR3 sequences; about 22% of them occurred a single time. Roughly 0.5% of the sample goes to the ten largest clones. The same specimen was also included in a second study, on yellow fever vaccine responses in identical twins.

Sample: CD4+ T cells sorted from blood. The receptors were gathered from a woman in her late teens or twenties in good health.

The chain joins TRBV7-9 to TRBJ2-5; no firm D call. The CDR3 contains 14 residues. CDR1 is SEHNR and CDR2 is FQNEAQ in the germline V gene (reference sequence). Trimming shortened V by 5 bases and J by 5 bases, and 15 bases separated the two germline ends. In DNA form, the CDR3 reads TGTGCCAGCAGCGCCCTACAAATCGGGGAGACCCAGTACTTC. This translates into CASSALQIGETQYF.

This rearrangement joins TRBV12-3 or TRBV12-4 to TRBJ2-2; 8 positions match TRBD1. J gave up 6 bases and V 6 bases, and 9 bases lay outside the gene matches. The length of the CDR3 is 15 residues. This CDR3 reads CASSPTGARAGELFF. CDR3 coding DNA: TGTGCCAGCAGCCCGACAGGGGCGAGGGCCGGGGAGCTGTTTTTT.

The CDR3 region has the DNA TGTGCCAGCAGCCTGGACGGAAACGAGCAGTACGTC. It codes for CASSLDGNEQYV. The V call is TRBV11-1, the J call TRBJ2-7; D is unclear. The germline CDR1 and CDR2 sequences are SGHAT and FQDESV (reference sequence). V lost 5 bases, J lost 5 bases, and 10 bases lay in between. The CDR3 is 12 residues long.

The rearrangement uses TRBV5-1 and TRBJ2-5; 11 bases map to TRBD2. J gave up 5 bases and V 0 bases, and 6 bases lay outside the gene matches. The CDR3 loop spans 16 amino acids. CDR1 is SGHRS, CDR2 YFSETQ, per germline. Here the CDR3 DNA reads TGCGCCAGCAGCTTGGTGACTAGCGGGGCCCGGGAGACCCAGTACTTC. This gives the protein CASSLVTSGARETQYF. Together with reference TRBV5-1 and TRBJ2-5, the CDR3 gives the full variable domain: KAGVTQTPRYLIKTRGQQVTLSCSPISGHRSVSWYQQTPGQGLQFLFEYFSETQRNKGNFPGRFSGRQFSNSRSEMNVSTLELGDSALYLCASSLVTSGARETQYFGPGTRLLVL.

This chain links TRBV5-1 with TRBJ2-1; D may be TRBD2 (5 bases). V was pared by 0 bases and J by 0 bases, with 10 bases between. Germline V CDR1 and CDR2: SGHRS, YFSETQ. The CDR3 runs to 16 residues. The CDR3 DNA reads TGCGCCAGCAGCTTGGAAATGGGGAGCTCCTACAATGAGCAGTTCTTC. This gives the protein CASSLEMGSSYNEQFF.

The chain uses TRBV9 and TRBJ2-3; a possible D gene is TRBD1 (6 bases). The V gene lost 4 bases and the J gene lost 0 bases, with 12 bases spanning the gap. Germline CDR1 SGDLS, CDR2 YYNGEE. The CDR3 length is 15 residues. The CDR3 reads CASSTSGTSTDTQYF. CDR3 nucleotide sequence: TGTGCCAGCAGCACCTCCGGGACAAGCACAGATACGCAGTATTTT.

The rearrangement uses TRBV10-3 and TRBJ2-3, with D possibly TRBD2 on 6 matching bases. The V gene's germline CDR1 is ENHRY and CDR2 SYGVKD. Trimming left V 10 bases short and J 0 bases short, with 8 bases between. CDR3 length: 12 amino acids. The CDR3: CATRESTDTQYF. The CDR3 DNA follows: TGTGCCACCCGGGAGAGCACAGATACGCAGTATTTT.

This chain connects TRBV10-3 to TRBJ1-1; a weak D match, TRBD1 (5 bases). CDR1 is ENHRY and CDR2 is SYGVKD in the germline V gene. This CDR3 comprises 16 residues. Trimming cost V 2 bases and J 4 bases, with 17 bases left between them. The CDR3 region has the DNA TGTGCCATCAGTGAGAGGTTTAAGGGTGGGACCACTGAAGCTTTCTTT. This codes for CAISERFKGGTTEAFF.

V gene TRBV9 combines with J gene TRBJ2-1; 13 nucleotides align to TRBD2. The CDR3 contains 16 residues. Germline V gene lookup returns CDR1 SGDLS and CDR2 YYNGEE. V lost 4 bases to trimming and J lost 6 bases; unmatched junction nucleotides: 7. In DNA form, the CDR3 reads TGTGCCAGCAGCCCACGCGGGACTAGCGGGGTCAATGAGCAGTTCTTC. Translation: CASSPRGTSGVNEQFF.

The chain combines TRBV10-3 with TRBJ2-5; weak D call: TRBD2 (7 bases). CDR1 ENHRY and CDR2 SYGVKD come from the germline V gene. The CDR3 totals 15 residues. V lost 3 bases and J lost 2, with 13 bases in between. The CDR3 nucleotides read TGTGCCATCAGTGACTGGCGGGGGCCACAAGAGACCCAGTACTTC. Its protein product is CAISDWRGPQETQYF.

This clonotype was counted between two and nine times. The V and J genes are TRBV7-8 and TRBJ1-6; D ambiguous. Germline CDR1 is SGHVS and CDR2 is FQNEAQ. V was clipped by 4 bases and J by 14 bases, with 15 bases between them. The CDR3 sequence is 13 residues long. The DNA for the CDR3 is TGTGCCAGCAGCTCCTCCAGACCCAAGGCCCTCCACTTT. Translated: CASSSSRPKALHF.

V gene TRBV5-5 combines with J gene TRBJ2-1, with 10 nucleotides matching TRBD2. V shed 5 bases and J 0 bases; nucleotides not matched to a gene: 11. This CDR3 contains 18 residues. Germline CDR1 is SGHKS and CDR2 is YYEKEE (reference sequence). The CDR3 DNA sequence: TGTGCCAGCAGGATGGGTAGCGGGGGGCACAACTCCTACAATGAGCAGTTCTTC. The encoded protein is CASRMGSGGHNSYNEQFF.

The chain carries TRBV7-9 and TRBJ2-1; D perhaps matches TRBD2 (6 bases). Looked up from germline, CDR1 is SEHNR and CDR2 is FQNEAQ (reference sequence). The V gene lost 5 bases and the J gene lost 8 bases, with 10 bases spanning the gap. The CDR3 spans 12 residues. CDR3 protein: CASSPAGHEQFF. The CDR3 nucleotides are TGTGCCAGCAGCCCCGCGGGGCATGAGCAGTTCTTC.

This clonotype has a handful of counts. The rearrangement joins TRBV29-1 to TRBJ2-1; 8 bases fit TRBD2. J gave up 5 bases and V 3 bases, and 6 bases lay outside the gene matches. Germline V gives CDR1 SQVTM, CDR2 ANQGSEA. The CDR3 runs 14 residues. The CDR3 region has the DNA TGCAGCGTTGATTTGCGGGAGGACAACAATGAGCAGTTCTTC. The encoded protein is CSVDLREDNNEQFF.

The DNA of the CDR3 is TGTGCCAGCAATTACAGGGGAGTGGCGGGCAATCAGCCCCAGCATTTT. Protein sequence: CASNYRGVAGNQPQHF. This chain uses TRBV19 with TRBJ1-5, with 7 bases matching TRBD1. Germline V lookup: CDR1 LNHDA, CDR2 SQIVND (reference sequence). CDR3 length: 16 residues. Losses at the gene ends were 9 bases for V and 2 bases for J; bases not matched to a gene: 13.